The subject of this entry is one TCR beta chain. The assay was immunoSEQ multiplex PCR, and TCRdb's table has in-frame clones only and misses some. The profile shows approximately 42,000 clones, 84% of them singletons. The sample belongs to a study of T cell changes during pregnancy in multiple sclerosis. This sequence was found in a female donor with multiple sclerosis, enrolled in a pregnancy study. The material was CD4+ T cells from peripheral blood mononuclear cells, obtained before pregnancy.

This chain's CDR3 is CASRQGFYGYTF. CDR3 nucleotide sequence: TGTGCCAGCAGACAGGGCTTCTATGGCTACACCTTC. V is TRBV6-5 and J is TRBJ1-2; weak D call: TRBD1 (6 bases). This CDR3 is built from 12 residues. Between the trimmed V and J ends, which lost 6 bases and 4 bases, there was a span of 9 bases. The germline CDR1 and CDR2 sequences are MNHEY and SVGAGI.